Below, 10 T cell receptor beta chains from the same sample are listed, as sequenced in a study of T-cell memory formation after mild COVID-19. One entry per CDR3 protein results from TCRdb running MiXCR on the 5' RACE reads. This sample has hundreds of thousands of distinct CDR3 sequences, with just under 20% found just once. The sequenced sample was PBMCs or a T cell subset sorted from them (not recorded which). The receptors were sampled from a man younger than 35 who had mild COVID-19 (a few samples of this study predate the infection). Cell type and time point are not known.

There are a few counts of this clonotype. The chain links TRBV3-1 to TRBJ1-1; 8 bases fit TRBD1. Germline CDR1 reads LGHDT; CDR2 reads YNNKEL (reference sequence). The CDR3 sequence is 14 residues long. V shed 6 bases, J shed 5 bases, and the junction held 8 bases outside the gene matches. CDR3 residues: CASRNGQGRTEAFF. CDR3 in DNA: TGTGCCAGCAGAAACGGACAGGGAAGGACTGAAGCTTTCTTT.

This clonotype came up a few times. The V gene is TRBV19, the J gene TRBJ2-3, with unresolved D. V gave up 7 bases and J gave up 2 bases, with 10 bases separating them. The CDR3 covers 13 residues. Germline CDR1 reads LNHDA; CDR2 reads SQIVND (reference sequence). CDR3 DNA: TGTGCCAGTAAGAGATCATACACAGATACGCAGTATTTT. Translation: CASKRSYTDTQYF.

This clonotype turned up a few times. In DNA, the CDR3 is TGTGCCAGCCGCCCAGGACGGTTCCCCACAGATACGCAGTATTTT. Translating it yields CASRPGRFPTDTQYF. This chain connects TRBV7-8 to TRBJ2-3, with D hard to call. The CDR3 spans 15 residues. V was trimmed by 8 bases and J by 2 bases, leaving 17 bases between them. Germline V CDR1 and CDR2: SGHVS, FQNEAQ.

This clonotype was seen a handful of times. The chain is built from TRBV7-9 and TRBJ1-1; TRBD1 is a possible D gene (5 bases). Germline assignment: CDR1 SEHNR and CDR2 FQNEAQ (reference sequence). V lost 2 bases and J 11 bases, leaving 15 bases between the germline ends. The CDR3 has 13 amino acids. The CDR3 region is CASSLIGQGEAFF. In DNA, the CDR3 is TGTGCCAGCAGCTTAATTGGACAAGGGGAGGCTTTCTTT.

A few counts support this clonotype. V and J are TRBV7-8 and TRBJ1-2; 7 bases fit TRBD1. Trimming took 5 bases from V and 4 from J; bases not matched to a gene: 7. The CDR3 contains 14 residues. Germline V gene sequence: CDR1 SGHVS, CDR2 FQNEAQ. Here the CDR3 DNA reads TGTGCCAGCAGCCCATCCGGGACAGTCTATGGCTACACCTTC. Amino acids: CASSPSGTVYGYTF. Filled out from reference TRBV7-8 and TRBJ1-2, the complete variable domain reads GAGVSQSPRYKVAKRGQDVALRCDPISGHVSLFWYQQALGQGPEFLTYFQNEAQLDKSGLPSDRFFAERPEGSVSTLKIQRTQQEDSAVYLCASSPSGTVYGYTFGSGTRLTVV.

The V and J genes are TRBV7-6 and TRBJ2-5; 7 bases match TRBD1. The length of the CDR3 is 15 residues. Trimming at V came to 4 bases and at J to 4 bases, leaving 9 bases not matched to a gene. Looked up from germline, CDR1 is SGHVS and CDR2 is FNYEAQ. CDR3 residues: CASSSYTGAGETQYF. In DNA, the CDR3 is TGTGCCAGCAGCTCCTATACAGGGGCGGGAGAGACCCAGTACTTC.

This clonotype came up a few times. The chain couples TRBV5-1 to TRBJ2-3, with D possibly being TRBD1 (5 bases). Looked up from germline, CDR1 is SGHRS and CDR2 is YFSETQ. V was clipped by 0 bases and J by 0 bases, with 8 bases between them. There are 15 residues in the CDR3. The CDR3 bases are TGCGCCAGCAGCTTGGATAACAGGAGCACAGATACGCAGTATTTT. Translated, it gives CASSLDNRSTDTQYF. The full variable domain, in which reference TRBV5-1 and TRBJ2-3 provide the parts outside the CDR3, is KAGVTQTPRYLIKTRGQQVTLSCSPISGHRSVSWYQQTPGQGLQFLFEYFSETQRNKGNFPGRFSGRQFSNSRSEMNVSTLELGDSALYLCASSLDNRSTDTQYFGPGTRLTVL.

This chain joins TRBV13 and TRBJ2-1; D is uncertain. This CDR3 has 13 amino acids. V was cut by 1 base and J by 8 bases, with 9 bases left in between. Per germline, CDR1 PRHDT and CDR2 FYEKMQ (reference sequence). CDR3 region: CASSLAGLDEQFF. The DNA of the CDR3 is TGTGCCAGCAGCTTAGCCGGTCTCGATGAGCAGTTCTTC.

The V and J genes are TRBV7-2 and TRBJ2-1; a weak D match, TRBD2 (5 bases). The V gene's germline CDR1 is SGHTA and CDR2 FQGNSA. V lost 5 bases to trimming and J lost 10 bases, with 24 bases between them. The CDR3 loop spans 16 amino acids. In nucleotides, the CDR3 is TGTGCCAGCAGCCCGGCTACCGGGATACAACCGTTAGAGCAGTTCTTC. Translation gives CASSPATGIQPLEQFF. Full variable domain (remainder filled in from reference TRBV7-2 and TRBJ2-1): GAGVSQSPSNKVTEKGKDVELRCDPISGHTALYWYRQSLGQGLEFLIYFQGNSAPDKSGLPSDRFSAERTGGSVSTLTIQRTQQEDSAVYLCASSPATGIQPLEQFFGPGTRLTVL.

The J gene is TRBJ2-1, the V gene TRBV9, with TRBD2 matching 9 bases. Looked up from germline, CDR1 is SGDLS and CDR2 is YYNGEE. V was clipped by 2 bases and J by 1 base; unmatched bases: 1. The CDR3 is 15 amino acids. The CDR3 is CASSVGLASYNEQFF. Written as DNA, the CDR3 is TGTGCCAGCAGCGTCGGACTAGCGTCCTACAATGAGCAGTTCTTC.